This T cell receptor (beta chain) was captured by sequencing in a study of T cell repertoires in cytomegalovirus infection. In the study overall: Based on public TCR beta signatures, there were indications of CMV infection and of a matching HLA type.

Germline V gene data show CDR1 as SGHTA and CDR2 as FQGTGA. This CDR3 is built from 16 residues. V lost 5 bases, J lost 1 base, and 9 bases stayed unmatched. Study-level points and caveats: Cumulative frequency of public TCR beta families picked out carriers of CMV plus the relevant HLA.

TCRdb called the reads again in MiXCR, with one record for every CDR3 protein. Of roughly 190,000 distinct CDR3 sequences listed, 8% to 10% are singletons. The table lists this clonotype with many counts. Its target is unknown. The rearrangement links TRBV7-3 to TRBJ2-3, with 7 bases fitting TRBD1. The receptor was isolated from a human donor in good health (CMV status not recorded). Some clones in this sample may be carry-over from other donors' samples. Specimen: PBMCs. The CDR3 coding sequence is TGTGCCAGCAGCCCTCGAGGGGGCCAAGGCACAGATACGCAGTATTTT. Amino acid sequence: CASSPRGGQGTDTQYF. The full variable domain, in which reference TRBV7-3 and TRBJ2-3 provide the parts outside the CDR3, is GAGVSQTPSNKVTEKGKYVELRCDPISGHTALYWYRQSLGQGPEFLIYFQGTGAADDSGLPNDRFFAVRPEGSVSTLKIQRTERGDSAVYLCASSPRGGQGTDTQYFGPGTRLTVL.